What follows are 14 T cell receptor beta chains derived from one specimen sequenced in a study of blood T cell repertoires in COVID-19. Produced via immunoSEQ multiplex PCR; TCRdb's table is partial and in-frame only. In the table there are more than 80,000 clones, approximately 80% of which are singletons. The sequenced sample consisted of peripheral blood. The receptors derive from a woman between 65 and 79 years old with acute or convalescent COVID-19.

The chain carries TRBV7-9 and TRBJ1-1; TRBD1 matches 7 bases. The V and J ends lost 4 bases and 7 bases, in that order; junction bases with no gene match: 3. Germline CDR1 SEHNR, CDR2 FQNEAQ (reference sequence). This CDR3 has 12 amino acids. The CDR3 region has the DNA TGTGCCAGCAGCTCTTGGACAGGTGAAGCTTTCTTT. Protein product: CASSSWTGEAFF.

This clone was seen more than once but under ten times. This chain links TRBV11-2 with TRBJ1-2, with D uncertain. V was cut by 5 bases and J by 1 base, with 20 bases left in between. Germline V CDR1 and CDR2: SGHAT, FQNNGV. The CDR3 sequence is 17 residues long. This CDR3 is CASSLLKLRRDNYGYTF. The CDR3 DNA follows: TGTGCCAGCAGCCTACTGAAGCTTAGGAGGGATAACTATGGCTACACCTTC.

The genes are TRBV12-3 or TRBV12-4 and TRBJ2-7; D not certain. The V end was cut by 2 bases, the J end by 3 bases, with 5 bases between. The CDR3 covers 12 residues. The CDR3 is CASSLINYEQYF. The CDR3 nucleotides read TGTGCCAGCAGTTTAATTAACTACGAGCAGTACTTC.

The CDR3 loop is CASSGTSGGLPSKNIQYF. CDR3 DNA sequence: TGTGCCAGCAGTGGGACTAGCGGGGGGCTTCCTTCCAAAAACATTCAGTACTTC. This chain uses TRBV25-1 with TRBJ2-4, with 14 positions matching TRBD2. CDR3 length: 18 residues. Germline assignment: CDR1 MGHDK and CDR2 SYGVNS. V gave up 4 bases and J gave up 2 bases; unmatched junction bases: 7. Combining the CDR3 with reference TRBV25-1 and TRBJ2-4 gives the whole variable domain EADIYQTPRYLVIGTGKKITLECSQTMGHDKMYWYQQDPGMELHLIHYSYGVNSTEKGDLSSESTVSRIRTEHFPLTLESARPSHTSQYLCASSGTSGGLPSKNIQYFGAGTRLSVL.

The CDR3 reads CASSRTGQGAKDTIYF. The CDR3 bases are TGTGCCAGCAGCAGGACGGGACAGGGGGCAAAGGACACCATATATTTT. The chain links TRBV7-9 to TRBJ1-3; TRBD1 agrees at 12 bases. CDR1 and CDR2 from the germline V gene are SEHNR and FQNEAQ (reference sequence). J gave up 8 bases and V 5 bases, and 10 bases lay outside the gene matches. This CDR3 region has 16 residues.

This chain uses TRBV9 with TRBJ2-3; the match to TRBD1 covers 7 bases. Trimming at V came to 3 bases and at J to 5 bases, leaving 12 bases not matched to a gene. The CDR3 is 16 amino acids. CDR1 and CDR2 (germline): SGDLS, YYNGEE. The CDR3 spells CASSAGTAHTLDTQYF. In DNA, the CDR3 is TGTGCCAGCAGCGCCGGGACAGCCCATACCCTAGATACGCAGTATTTT. Full variable domain (remainder filled in from reference TRBV9 and TRBJ2-3): DSGVTQTPKHLITATGQRVTLRCSPRSGDLSVYWYQQSLDQGLQFLIQYYNGEERAKGNILERFSAQQFPDLHSELNLSSLELGDSALYFCASSAGTAHTLDTQYFGPGTRLTVL.

This clone was detected only a few times. The chain carries TRBV27 and TRBJ1-2; D gene ambiguous. Deletions cut 7 bases from V and 0 bases from J, with 15 bases between. This CDR3 has 15 amino acids. Germline lookup yields CDR1 MNHEY and CDR2 SMNVEV (reference sequence). CDR3 loop: CASKEGGSTNYGYTF. CDR3 sequence (DNA): TGTGCCAGCAAAGAAGGAGGTTCTACTAACTATGGCTACACCTTC.

In its sample, this clone was seen a few times. This chain uses TRBV2 with TRBJ1-5; D ambiguous. V dropped 5 bases and J dropped 7 bases, with 12 bases sitting between them. In germline, CDR1 is SNHLY, CDR2 FYNNEI. CDR3 length equals 13 residues. The CDR3 DNA is TGTGCCAGCAGTCGTGGCGCGGTCCAGCCCCAGCATTTT. It specifies CASSRGAVQPQHF. The complete variable domain, with remaining parts taken from reference TRBV2 and TRBJ1-5, reads EPEVTQTPSHQVTQMGQEVILRCVPISNHLYFYWYRQILGQKVEFLVSFYNNEISEKSEIFDDQFSVERPDGSNFTLKIRSTKLEDSAMYFCASSRGAVQPQHFGDGTRLSIL.

The chain has TRBV5-1 and TRBJ1-1, with D tentatively TRBD1 (5 bases). The germline V gene encodes CDR1 SGHRS and CDR2 YFSETQ. V lost 7 bases and J lost 1, with 11 bases in between. This CDR3 is built from 13 residues. In nucleotides, the CDR3 is TGCGCCAGCGGGGTTACAGGGAACACTGAAGCTTTCTTT. This codes for CASGVTGNTEAFF.

J is TRBJ2-3 and V is TRBV5-1; TRBD1 matches at 9 bases. J lost 4 bases, V lost 2 bases, and 8 bases had no gene match. The CDR3 sequence is 16 residues long. Germline V gives CDR1 SGHRS, CDR2 YFSETQ. This CDR3 is CASSFPGQGMADTQYF. The CDR3 nucleotides are TGCGCCAGCAGCTTTCCCGGACAGGGGATGGCAGATACGCAGTATTTT.

The chain combines TRBV28 with TRBJ1-4, with D possibly being TRBD1 (5 bases). This CDR3 has 16 amino acids. Trimming removed 9 bases at V and 4 bases at J, with 21 bases between. Germline V lookup: CDR1 MDHEN, CDR2 SYDVKM. CDR3: CASSRWGGEFNEKLFF. The CDR3 nucleotides are TGTGCCAGTTCTCGCTGGGGGGGGGAGTTTAATGAAAAACTGTTTTTT.

The gene calls are TRBV10-3 and TRBJ2-1; TRBD2 is a possible D gene (5 bases). Trimming stripped 7 bases from V and 3 bases from J, with 10 bases between. The CDR3 sequence is 13 residues long. Germline assignment: CDR1 ENHRY and CDR2 SYGVKD. The CDR3 spells CAITERVYNEQFF. The CDR3, as DNA: TGTGCCATCACAGAGAGGGTCTACAATGAGCAGTTCTTC.

This clone was seen only once. V and J are TRBV5-1 and TRBJ1-4; no clear D gene. In germline, CDR1 is SGHRS, CDR2 YFSETQ. V lost 4 bases to trimming and J lost 0 bases, with 10 bases between them. CDR3 length: 15 residues. The CDR3 spells CASSAEPATNEKLFF. CDR3 in DNA: TGCGCCAGCAGCGCAGAACCTGCAACTAATGAAAAACTGTTTTTT.

This chain joins TRBV2 and TRBJ2-5; 9 bases are shared with TRBD1. CDR3 size: 14 residues. Germline trimming cut 6 bases from V and 3 bases from J; bases unmatched to any gene: 5. The V gene's germline CDR1 is SNHLY and CDR2 FYNNEI. The CDR3 nucleotides read TGTGCCAGCAGGGAGAGACAGGGGGAAGAGACCCAGTACTTC. This encodes CASRERQGEETQYF.